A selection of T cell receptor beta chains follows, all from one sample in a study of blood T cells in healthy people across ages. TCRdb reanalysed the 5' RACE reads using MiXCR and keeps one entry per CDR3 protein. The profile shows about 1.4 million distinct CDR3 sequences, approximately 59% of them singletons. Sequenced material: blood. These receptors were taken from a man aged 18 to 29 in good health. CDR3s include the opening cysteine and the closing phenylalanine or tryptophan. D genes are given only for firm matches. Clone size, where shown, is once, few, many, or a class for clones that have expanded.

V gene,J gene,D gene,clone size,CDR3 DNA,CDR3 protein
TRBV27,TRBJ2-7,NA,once,TGTGCCAGCAGTCTTGGGAGGACTACACCCTACGAGCAGTACTTC,CASSLGRTTPYEQYF
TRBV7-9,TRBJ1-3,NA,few,TGTGCCAGCAGCCAAGGGGGTGGAAACACCATATATTTT,CASSQGGGNTIYF
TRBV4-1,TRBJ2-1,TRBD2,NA,TGCGCCAGCAGCCAAGAAAGGAGACTAGCGGGCAATGAGCAGTTCTTC,CASSQERRLAGNEQFF
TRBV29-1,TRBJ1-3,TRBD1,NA,TGCAGCGTTGAACCGGGACAGGGGGCGAGAAACACCATATATTTT,CSVEPGQGARNTIYF
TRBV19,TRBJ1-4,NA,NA,TGTGCCAGTAGTATGATGCGGACCAATGAAAAACTGTTTTTT,CASSMMRTNEKLFF
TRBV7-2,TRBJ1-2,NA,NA,TGTGCCAGCAGCCTCCGCTCTTACGGCTATGGCTACACCTTC,CASSLRSYGYGYTF
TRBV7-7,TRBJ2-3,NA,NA,TGTGCCATCCGGGACACCCTCACAGATACGCAGTATTTT,CAIRDTLTDTQYF
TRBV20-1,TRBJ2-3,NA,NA,TGCAGCGTAGGGCCGGGTGGTACAGATACGCAGTATTTT,CSVGPGGTDTQYF
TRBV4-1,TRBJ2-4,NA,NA,TGCGCCAGCAGCCACTACCCACAACAGGGTACCAAAAACATTCAGTACTTC,CASSHYPQQGTKNIQYF
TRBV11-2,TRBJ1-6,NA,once,TGTGCCAGCAGCTTAATGAGACAGAATAATTCACCCCTCCACTTT,CASSLMRQNNSPLHF
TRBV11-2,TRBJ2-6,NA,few,TGTGCCAGCAGCTTACGTGAACGTTTTTTAGTGGGCGAGGACTCTGGGGCCAACGTCCTGACTTTC,CASSLRERFLVGEDSGANVLTF
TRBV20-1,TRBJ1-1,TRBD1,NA,TGCAGTGCTAGAGATCGTGGACAGGTTGAAGCTTTCTTT,CSARDRGQVEAFF
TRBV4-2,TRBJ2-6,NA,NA,TGTGCCAGTCCTGGAGCTGCTGGGGCCAACGTCCTGACTTTC,CASPGAAGANVLTF
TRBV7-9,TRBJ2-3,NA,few,TGTGCCAGCTGCCGCTTACGGGTACTAGGGTCAGATACGCAGTATTTT,CASCRLRVLGSDTQYF
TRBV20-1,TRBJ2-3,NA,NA,TGCAGTGCTAGACAGGACATTCGAACAGATACGCAGTATTTT,CSARQDIRTDTQYF
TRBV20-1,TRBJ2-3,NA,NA,TGCAGTGCTGAGGGGGGGGCAGATACGCAGTATTTT,CSAEGGADTQYF
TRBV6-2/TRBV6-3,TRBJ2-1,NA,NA,TGTGCCATCATGCAGGAGGGTATCGATGAGCAGTTCTTC,CAIMQEGIDEQFF
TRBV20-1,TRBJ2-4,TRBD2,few,TGCAGTGCTAGTGGGGTAGCGGGGCCCCTAGCCAAAAACATTCAGTACTTC,CSASGVAGPLAKNIQYF
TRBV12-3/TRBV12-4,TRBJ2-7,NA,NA,TGTGCCAGCAGTTTTTCGGGAATACAGTACTTC,CASSFSGIQYF
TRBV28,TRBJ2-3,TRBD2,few,TGTGCCAGCAGTTTATCTCGCGGGGGGGCCAGCACAGATACGCAGTATTTT,CASSLSRGGASTDTQYF
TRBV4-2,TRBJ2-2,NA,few,TGTGCCAGCAGCCAAGAGCTAGGGGACTCGAACACCGGGGAGCTGTTTTTT,CASSQELGDSNTGELFF
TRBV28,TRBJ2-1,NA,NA,TGTGCCAGCCGGTCTAGCTACGAGCAGTTCTTC,CASRSSYEQFF
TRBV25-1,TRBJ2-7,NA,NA,TGTGCCAGCAGTAGCGCCCGGGAGATCCACGAGCAGTACTTC,CASSSAREIHEQYF
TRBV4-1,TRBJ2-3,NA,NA,TGCGCCAGCAGGGGGGTGGTCGGCCTCACAGATACGCAGTATTTT,CASRGVVGLTDTQYF
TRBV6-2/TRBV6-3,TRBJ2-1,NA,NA,TGTGCCAGCAGGCCCGGGACACCAAGTTACAATGAGCAGTTCTTC,CASRPGTPSYNEQFF
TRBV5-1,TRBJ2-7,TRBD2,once,TGCGCCAGCAGCCCCGGACTAGCGGGAGAAGGGGAGCAGTACTTC,CASSPGLAGEGEQYF
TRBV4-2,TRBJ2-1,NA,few,TGTGCCAGCAGCCAAGCTCAGGGGTATGGGACGCATGAGCAGTTCTTC,CASSQAQGYGTHEQFF
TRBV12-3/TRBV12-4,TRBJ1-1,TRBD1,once,TGTGCCTGCAGTCCTTACAGGGGTTCCACTGAAGCTTTCTTT,CACSPYRGSTEAFF
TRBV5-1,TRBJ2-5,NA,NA,TGCGCCAGCAGCTTCTTCGGCCCGGTGGGAGAGACCCAGTACTTC,CASSFFGPVGETQYF
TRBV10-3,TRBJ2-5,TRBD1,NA,TGTGCCATCGGAAAAACAGGGGGCGGAATCCAAGAGACCCAGTACTTC,CAIGKTGGGIQETQYF